The 30 T cell receptor beta chains below come from one sample, sequenced in a study of CD8+ T cells in alopecia areata. Following RNA extraction, reverse transcription yielded cDNA that acted as the sequencing template. TCRdb's copy holds only in-frame clones and misses some; the assay was immunoSEQ multiplex PCR. The data show approximately 160,000 clones, roughly 60% seen once. Treatment reported: oral pan-JAK inhibitor, 5-10 mg twice daily. The sample here was CD4+ T cells sorted from blood, taken at week 24, from a patient treated with tofacitinib. Receptor source: a human donor with alopecia areata.

This clone was seen more than once but under ten times. The chain carries TRBV7-3 and TRBJ2-2; 9 positions match TRBD1. The junction had 5 bases not matched to a gene; V was cut back by 6 bases and J by 3 bases. The CDR3 runs 15 residues. In germline, CDR1 is SGHTA, CDR2 FQGTGA. CDR3 protein: CASSPDRGDTGELFF. CDR3 in DNA: TGTGCCAGCAGTCCGGACAGGGGTGACACCGGGGAGCTGTTTTTT.

There are a few counts of this clone. This rearrangement joins TRBV7-2 to TRBJ1-5; D is unresolved. CDR1 is SGHTA, CDR2 FQGNSA, per germline. The CDR3 covers 15 residues. With 4 bases removed from V and 0 bases from J, the gap between germline ends came to 10 bases. CDR3 sequence: CASSSPGNSNQPQHF. The CDR3 region has the DNA TGTGCCAGCAGCTCGCCGGGAAATAGCAATCAGCCCCAGCATTTT.

V gene TRBV30 combines with J gene TRBJ1-2; no clear D. From germline, CDR1 is GTSNPN and CDR2 SVGIG (reference sequence). The CDR3 runs 10 residues. Trimming took off 7 bases at V and 7 bases at J, with 10 bases between the two ends. CDR3 loop: CASSRVGYTF. CDR3 sequence (DNA): TGTGCCTCTTCGAGAGTTGGCTACACCTTC.

This clone was counted between two and nine times. V and J are TRBV30 and TRBJ1-2; a weak D match, TRBD1 (6 bases). V lost 0 bases to trimming and J lost 2 bases, with 13 bases between them. Germline V lookup: CDR1 GTSNPN, CDR2 SVGIG (reference sequence). The CDR3 is 15 amino acids. DNA of the CDR3: TGTGCCTGGAGTGTAGCTACAGGGTGGAACTATGGCTACACCTTC. It is translated as CAWSVATGWNYGYTF.

The V and J genes are TRBV5-1 and TRBJ1-1; weak D call: TRBD1 (5 bases). The CDR3 spans 15 residues. Germline V lookup: CDR1 SGHRS, CDR2 YFSETQ. Between the trimmed V and J ends, which lost 0 bases and 2 bases, there was a span of 11 bases. Here the CDR3 DNA reads TGCGCCAGCAGCTTGGCCGGGGGAGCTAACACTGAAGCTTTCTTT. Its translation is CASSLAGGANTEAFF.

This clone was counted only a few times. The rearrangement joins TRBV9 to TRBJ1-3; a possible D gene is TRBD1 (6 bases). The CDR3 consists of 12 residues. Germline CDR1 SGDLS, CDR2 YYNGEE. V was cut by 6 bases and J by 4 bases, with 8 bases left in between. The CDR3: CASTGAGNTIYF. Here the CDR3 DNA reads TGTGCCAGCACAGGGGCAGGAAACACCATATATTTT.

This chain uses TRBV30 with TRBJ1-1; 7 nucleotides agree with TRBD1. CDR1 and CDR2 from the germline V gene are GTSNPN and SVGIG (reference sequence). CDR3 length: 12 amino acids. With 8 bases clipped from V and 4 bases from J, the junction kept 7 bases outside the gene matches. CDR3 DNA: TGTGCCAGAGGGGGCCTAACCACTGAAGCTTTCTTT. It yields the protein CARGGLTTEAFF. Combining the CDR3 with reference TRBV30 and TRBJ1-1 gives the whole variable domain SQTIHQWPATLVQPVGSPLSLECTVEGTSNPNLYWYRQAAGRGLQLLFYSVGIGQISSEVPQNLSASRPQDRQFILSSKKLLLSDSGFYLCARGGLTTEAFFGQGTRLTVV.

The CDR3: CASSGLTGQDSPLHF. In DNA form, the CDR3 reads TGTGCCAGCAGTGGCCTGACAGGTCAGGATTCACCCCTCCACTTT. V gene TRBV25-1 combines with J gene TRBJ1-6; D is possibly TRBD1 (6 bases). Trimming took off 4 bases at V and 8 bases at J, with 15 bases between the two ends. CDR1 MGHDK and CDR2 SYGVNS come from the germline V gene. The CDR3 has 15 amino acids.

This rearrangement joins TRBV5-6 to TRBJ2-1; TRBD1 matches at 9 bases. Germline V CDR1 and CDR2: SGHDT, YYEEEE. CDR3 length: 16 residues. Trimming cost V 4 bases and J 2 bases; bases outside gene matches: 7. The CDR3 loop reads CASSRSGQGTYNEQFF. Written as DNA, the CDR3 is TGTGCCAGCAGCCGTTCGGGACAGGGTACCTACAATGAGCAGTTCTTC. The variable domain in full, completed from reference TRBV5-6 and TRBJ2-1, reads DAGVTQSPTHLIKTRGQQVTLRCSPKSGHDTVSWYQQALGQGPQFIFQYYEEEERQRGNFPDRFSGHQFPNYSSELNVNALLLGDSALYLCASSRSGQGTYNEQFFGPGTRLTVL.

The chain is built from TRBV11-2 and TRBJ2-5; 10 positions match TRBD2. J lost 1 base, V lost 4 bases, and 15 bases had no gene match. This CDR3 region has 19 residues. CDR1 SGHAT and CDR2 FQNNGV come from the germline V gene. The CDR3 region has the DNA TGTGCCAGCAGCTCCCTACTGGGGGTAGCGGGGGGTTCCCAAGAGACCCAGTACTTC. Residues: CASSSLLGVAGGSQETQYF.

This rearrangement joins TRBV7-2 to TRBJ2-1; D gene ambiguous. CDR3 size: 11 residues. Trimming took 4 bases from V and 10 from J, leaving 8 bases between them. Germline CDR1 reads SGHTA; CDR2 reads FQGNSA. This CDR3 is CASSYVREQFF. The CDR3 DNA follows: TGTGCCAGCAGCTACGTTCGGGAGCAGTTCTTC.

This CDR3 reads CASSESGRSNEAFF. CDR3 sequence (DNA): TGTGCCAGCAGTGAATCCGGCCGGTCGAATGAAGCTTTCTTT. The genes are TRBV25-1 and TRBJ1-1; D gene ambiguous. Germline CDR1 is MGHDK and CDR2 is SYGVNS. V dropped 1 base and J dropped 7 bases, with 13 bases sitting between them. The CDR3 runs to 14 residues.

The CDR3 coding sequence is TGCAGCGTGGACTTCACAGATACGCAGTATTTT. Its translation is CSVDFTDTQYF. The genes are TRBV29-1 and TRBJ2-3; D is possibly TRBD2 (5 bases). Trimming stripped 6 bases from V and 2 bases from J, with 6 bases between. CDR3 length: 11 amino acids. Germline CDR1 reads SQVTM; CDR2 reads ANQGSEA.

CDR3 sequence reads: CAITRGFQETQYF. The CDR3 DNA reads as TGTGCCATCACGCGCGGTTTTCAAGAGACCCAGTACTTC. The chain couples TRBV10-3 to TRBJ2-5; D uncertain. V dropped 7 bases and J dropped 2 bases, with 11 bases sitting between them. CDR1 and CDR2 (germline): ENHRY, SYGVKD. The CDR3 runs 13 residues.

This clone was seen only a few times. The chain is built from TRBV18 and TRBJ2-7; 9 bases match TRBD1. With V trimmed by 0 bases and J by 6 bases, 6 bases remained unmatched. In germline, CDR1 is KGHSH, CDR2 LQKENI. The CDR3 contains 15 residues. DNA for the CDR3: TGTGCCAGCTCACCACCGTCGAGACAGGGGGGCGAGCAGTACTTC. Translation: CASSPPSRQGGEQYF.

In this sample, this clone turned up once. The J gene is TRBJ1-1, the V gene TRBV2, with D possibly matching TRBD1 (5 bases). Per the germline V gene, CDR1 is SNHLY and CDR2 is FYNNEI. The CDR3 extends over 11 amino acids. V lost 8 bases and J 11 bases, leaving 15 bases between the germline ends. The CDR3 loop reads CASGQDRGAFF. CDR3 DNA: TGTGCCAGCGGGCAGGACCGGGGGGCTTTCTTT.

This sequence joins TRBV7-9 and TRBJ2-1; 8 bases are a match to TRBD1. The germline V gene encodes CDR1 SEHNR and CDR2 FQNEAQ (reference sequence). CDR3 length equals 15 residues. With V trimmed by 2 bases and J by 7 bases, 7 bases remained unmatched. CDR3: CASSLNLHRGNEQFF. CDR3 sequence (DNA): TGTGCCAGCAGCTTAAACTTACACAGGGGGAATGAGCAGTTCTTC.

V and J are TRBV4-1 and TRBJ1-4; 8 positions match TRBD1. The CDR3 runs 14 residues. With 3 bases clipped from V and 8 bases from J, the junction kept 5 bases outside the gene matches. CDR1 is MGHRA, CDR2 YSYEKL, per germline. This chain's CDR3 is CASSHAGGGEKLFF. Here the CDR3 DNA reads TGCGCCAGCAGCCACGCAGGGGGCGGAGAAAAACTGTTTTTT.

The chain has TRBV6-5 and TRBJ1-1, with TRBD1 matching over 9 bases. CDR3 length: 14 residues. V lost 7 bases and J lost 1; bases outside the gene matches: 4. Per germline, CDR1 MNHEY and CDR2 SVGAGI. CDR3 coding DNA: TGTGCCAGCATCCAGGACAGGGGGAACACTGAAGCTTTCTTT. It yields the protein CASIQDRGNTEAFF.

The chain recombines TRBV4-1 with TRBJ2-5; D possibly corresponds to TRBD2 (5 bases). Trimming left V 3 bases short and J 1 base short, with 12 bases between. The CDR3 length is 15 residues. Germline lookup yields CDR1 MGHRA and CDR2 YSYEKL. The CDR3 is CASSQGIGGQETQYF. In nucleotides, the CDR3 is TGCGCCAGCAGCCAGGGGATAGGAGGCCAAGAGACCCAGTACTTC.

This clone appeared a few times. CDR3 in DNA: TGCGCCAGCAGCCAGCCGACAGCCCAAGAGACCCAGTACTTC. Its protein is CASSQPTAQETQYF. This chain joins TRBV4-1 and TRBJ2-5, with D tentatively TRBD1 (5 bases). CDR1 is MGHRA and CDR2 is YSYEKL in the germline V gene. This CDR3 has 14 residues. Trimming cost V 3 bases and J 1 base, with 9 bases left between them.

The rearrangement links TRBV15 to TRBJ2-5, with 8 bases fitting TRBD2. This CDR3 contains 18 residues. V trimming: 0 bases; J trimming: 2 bases; junction bases outside the gene matches: 11. In germline, CDR1 is LNHNV, CDR2 YYDKDF (reference sequence). The CDR3 spells CATSRDRIAGGHQETQYF. Here the CDR3 DNA reads TGTGCCACCAGCAGAGATCGGATCGCGGGGGGACATCAAGAGACCCAGTACTTC.

On this clone: In the same sample, other DNA sequences code for this CDR3. DNA of the CDR3: TGCAGCGTTGCCGGGGGGTACACCGGGGAGCTGTTTTTT. Translating gives CSVAGGYTGELFF. The V gene is TRBV29-1, the J gene TRBJ2-2; TRBD2 matches at 7 bases. This CDR3 has 13 residues. Germline CDR1 is SQVTM and CDR2 is ANQGSEA. Losses at the gene ends were 4 bases for V and 3 bases for J; bases not matched to a gene: 2.

The V call is TRBV30, the J call TRBJ1-1, with D possibly being TRBD1 (5 bases). The CDR3 covers 13 residues. With 0 bases removed from V and 4 bases from J, the gap between germline ends came to 9 bases. Germline loops: CDR1 GTSNPN, CDR2 SVGIG (reference sequence). The CDR3 sequence is CAWSVLGGTEAFF. The CDR3 bases are TGTGCCTGGAGTGTGTTGGGGGGCACTGAAGCTTTCTTT.

This clone was picked up one time. This chain uses TRBV30 with TRBJ2-3; TRBD1 aligns across 8 bases. CDR3 size: 13 residues. Germline values: CDR1 GTSNPN, CDR2 SVGIG (reference sequence). The V segment lost 0 bases and the J segment 10 bases; nucleotides outside the gene matches: 6. CDR3 DNA sequence: TGTGCCTGGAGTGTAGGGGACAGGTCCGCGCAGTATTTT. This encodes CAWSVGDRSAQYF.

Remarks on this clone: This sample includes further DNA sequences coding for the same CDR3. This chain uses TRBV29-1 with TRBJ1-2; 7 bases map to TRBD1. V dropped 6 bases and J dropped 1; count of bases not matched to a gene: 2. Germline-derived CDR1 and CDR2 are SQVTM and ANQGSEA. This CDR3 spans 12 amino acids. CDR3 amino acids: CSVGDSNYGYTF. The CDR3 region has the DNA TGCAGCGTAGGGGACAGTAACTATGGCTACACCTTC.

This chain uses TRBV27 with TRBJ1-3; D remains unclear. There are 13 residues in the CDR3. CDR1 MNHEY and CDR2 SMNVEV come from the germline V gene (reference sequence). Trimming left V 8 bases short and J 2 bases short, with 10 bases between. In DNA, the CDR3 is TGTGCCAGCGCCCAGTGGGCTGGAAACACCATATATTTT. It encodes CASAQWAGNTIYF.

The chain carries TRBV2 and TRBJ2-5, with D unclear. Germline V gene lookup returns CDR1 SNHLY and CDR2 FYNNEI. This CDR3 has 16 residues. V was cut by 6 bases and J by 5 bases, with 22 bases left in between. The CDR3 sequence is CASRERRIASRETQYF. In nucleotides, the CDR3 is TGTGCCAGCAGGGAAAGACGAATCGCCTCCAGGGAGACCCAGTACTTC.

This sequence joins TRBV2 and TRBJ1-2, with TRBD1 as a possible D gene (6 bases). V shed 8 bases and J shed 4 bases, with 8 bases lying between them. CDR3 length: 11 amino acids. Germline V gene sequence: CDR1 SNHLY, CDR2 FYNNEI. CDR3 sequence (DNA): TGTGCCAGCGGACAGCCCTATGGCTACACCTTC. It encodes CASGQPYGYTF.

The chain combines TRBV5-6 with TRBJ1-2, with 7 bases lining up with TRBD1. Germline loops: CDR1 SGHDT, CDR2 YYEEEE. The CDR3 covers 13 residues. J lost 5 bases, V lost 6 bases, and 7 bases had no gene match. CDR3 nucleotides: TGTGCCAGCACCAAGACAGGGTGGTATGGCTACACCTTC. Translating it yields CASTKTGWYGYTF.